The 8 T cell receptor beta chains below come from one sample, sequenced in a study of blood T cell repertoires in COVID-19. TCRdb's table, derived via immunoSEQ multiplex PCR, lists solely in-frame clones and lacks some. The sample contains around 100,000 clones, approximately 88% of which appear only once. Sequencing was carried out using peripheral blood. Source of these receptors: a woman in her forties with acute or convalescent COVID-19.

This chain uses TRBV5-4 with TRBJ1-2, with 9 bases aligning to TRBD1. The ends lost 4 bases at V and 4 bases at J; junction bases unmatched: 5. Germline-derived CDR1 and CDR2 are SGHNT and YYREEE (reference sequence). The CDR3 has 14 residues. In nucleotides, the CDR3 is TGTGCCAGCAGCCCCCAACAGGGGGCCTATGGCTACACCTTC. It specifies CASSPQQGAYGYTF.

This clone came up a few times. V is TRBV7-8 and J is TRBJ2-2; tentative D call: TRBD1 (5 bases). In germline, CDR1 is SGHVS, CDR2 FQNEAQ. V was shortened by 8 bases and J by 1 base, with 11 bases between the two germline ends. This CDR3 contains 14 residues. The CDR3 is CASWARGNTGELFF. For the CDR3, the DNA is TGTGCCAGCTGGGCAAGGGGGAACACCGGGGAGCTGTTTTTT.

The rearrangement uses TRBV18 and TRBJ1-3; 7 bases are shared with TRBD1. The CDR3 is 15 residues long. V lost 5 bases to trimming and J lost 0 bases; unmatched junction nucleotides: 4. CDR1 and CDR2 from the germline V gene are KGHSH and LQKENI. CDR3: CASSSGQISGNTIYF. As DNA, the CDR3 is TGTGCCAGCTCATCGGGACAGATCTCTGGAAACACCATATATTTT.

This sequence joins TRBV5-1 and TRBJ1-3; 9 bases align to TRBD1. J lost 0 bases, V lost 4 bases, and 14 bases had no gene match. CDR1 and CDR2 (germline): SGHRS, YFSETQ. The CDR3 has 19 amino acids. The CDR3 here is CASSLNEGQGFLSGNTIYF. The CDR3 DNA reads as TGCGCCAGCAGCCTAAATGAGGGACAGGGCTTCCTCTCTGGAAACACCATATATTTT.

The DNA of the CDR3 is TGTGCCAGCAGCTTAGATTACGGAGATACGCAGTATTTT. It encodes CASSLDYGDTQYF. V and J are TRBV7-2 and TRBJ2-3; D call uncertain. V was trimmed by 1 base and J by 5 bases, leaving 7 bases between them. CDR1 and CDR2 (germline): SGHTA, FQGNSA. The CDR3 consists of 13 residues.

The chain carries TRBV5-1 and TRBJ1-2, with a tentative D call TRBD1 (5 bases). Germline CDR1 and CDR2: SGHRS and YFSETQ. The CDR3 totals 15 residues. V gave up 7 bases and J gave up 4 bases, with 20 bases separating them. The CDR3 nucleotides are TGCGCCAGCGGGACCGGGACTTCGAGCCCCTATGGCTACACCTTC. Protein product: CASGTGTSSPYGYTF.

The rearrangement links TRBV9 to TRBJ2-2, with D uncertain. The germline V gene encodes CDR1 SGDLS and CDR2 YYNGEE. This CDR3 is 16 amino acids long. Trimming left V 0 bases short and J 1 base short, with 10 bases between. The CDR3 region has the DNA TGTGCCAGCAGCGTAGCTCAGAGGTGGAACACCGGGGAGCTGTTTTTT. Translation gives CASSVAQRWNTGELFF.

In nucleotides, the CDR3 is TGCGCCAGCAGTCTTGGGGAGGTCTCACCCCTCCACTTT. Translating gives CASSLGEVSPLHF. The chain has TRBV5-1 and TRBJ1-6; D remains unclear. CDR3 length equals 13 residues. Trimming removed 5 bases at V and 10 bases at J, with 13 bases between. Germline V gene data show CDR1 as SGHRS and CDR2 as YFSETQ.